This section outlines one TCR beta chain sequence together with its context. Original processing notes: Using reference gene primer amplification, nucleated cell counts were estimated. Here immunoSEQ multiplex PCR was the method, and the copy in TCRdb shows in-frame clones only, minus some. V and J calls and clone size are copied from that table; D and trimming were computed from the DNA. The sample consists of about 200,000 clones, 80% to 95% of them appearing once. Germline V lookup: CDR1 MNHEY, CDR2 SMNVEV (reference sequence). Trimming took 2 bases from V and 4 from J, leaving 8 bases between them. The CDR3 runs to 14 residues. This sample was included in a study of blood T cell repertoires in COVID-19.

This TCR derives from a man aged 45 to 65 with acute or convalescent COVID-19. The chain is built from TRBV27 and TRBJ2-2; TRBD1 might be the D (5 bases). Sample: peripheral blood. CDR3 loop: CASSLQGVTGELFF. CDR3 in DNA: TGTGCCAGCAGTTTACAGGGCGTCACCGGGGAGCTGTTTTTT.